This T cell receptor (beta chain) was sequenced in a study of OX40 agonist ivuxolimab in advanced cancers. The repertoire was sequenced with immunoSEQ multiplex PCR; TCRdb's copy has only in-frame clones and lacks some. In the table there are under 110,000 clones, over 75% of which are singletons. The V and J ends lost 7 bases and 5 bases respectively, with 17 bases between them. The CDR3 is 14 amino acids. Germline V gives CDR1 MNHNS, CDR2 SASEGT. The V gene is TRBV6-1, the J gene TRBJ2-5, with D possibly being TRBD2 (7 bases). Sample: CD4+ or CD8+ T cells sorted from blood, taken in a trial of the OX40 agonist ivuxolimab. The clonotype originates from an adult with an advanced solid tumor such as melanoma, head and neck, liver or kidney cancer. This CDR3 is CASIGGAIGETQYF. For the CDR3, the DNA is TGTGCCAGCATAGGGGGGGCCATAGGGGAGACCCAGTACTTC.